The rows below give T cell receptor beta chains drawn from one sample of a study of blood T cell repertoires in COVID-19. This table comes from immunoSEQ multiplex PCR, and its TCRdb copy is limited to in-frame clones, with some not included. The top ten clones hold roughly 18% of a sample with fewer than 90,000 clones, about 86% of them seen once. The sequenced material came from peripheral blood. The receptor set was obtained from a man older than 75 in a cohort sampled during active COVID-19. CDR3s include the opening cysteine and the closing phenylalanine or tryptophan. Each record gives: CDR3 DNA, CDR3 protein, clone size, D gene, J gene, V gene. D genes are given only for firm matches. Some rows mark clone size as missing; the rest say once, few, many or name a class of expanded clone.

CDR3 DNA: TGTGCCAGCAGCCCACTCAAACACCCGGGACAGGGGGCTTTTGGCTACACCTTC; CDR3 protein: CASSPLKHPGQGAFGYTF; clone size: NA; D gene: TRBD1; J gene: TRBJ1-2; V gene: TRBV9
CDR3 DNA: TGTGCCAGCAGTTTTTGGGGCGAGACCCAGTACTTC; CDR3 protein: CASSFWGETQYF; clone size: NA; D gene: NA; J gene: TRBJ2-5; V gene: TRBV12-3/TRBV12-4
CDR3 DNA: TGTGCCAGCAGCTCCAGGGATTCACCCCTCCACTTT; CDR3 protein: CASSSRDSPLHF; clone size: few; D gene: NA; J gene: TRBJ1-6; V gene: TRBV5-4
CDR3 DNA: TGTGCCAGCAGCCCTTCGACAGGGATCGGCTACACCTTC; CDR3 protein: CASSPSTGIGYTF; clone size: NA; D gene: TRBD1; J gene: TRBJ1-2; V gene: TRBV5-5
CDR3 DNA: TGTGCCACCAGCAGATCCTCGTCCGGCAGGGAAGCTGGAAACACCATATATTTT; CDR3 protein: CATSRSSSGREAGNTIYF; clone size: NA; D gene: NA; J gene: TRBJ1-3; V gene: TRBV15
CDR3 DNA: TGTGCCAGCAGCCAAGAGAGGGGGGGCCGGTGGGATACGCAGTATTTT; CDR3 protein: CASSQERGGRWDTQYF; clone size: NA; D gene: NA; J gene: TRBJ2-3; V gene: TRBV3-1/TRBV3-2
CDR3 DNA: TGTGCCAGCAGTCAAAGAGGCAGTAACACTGAAGCTTTCTTT; CDR3 protein: CASSQRGSNTEAFF; clone size: NA; D gene: NA; J gene: TRBJ1-1; V gene: TRBV3-1/TRBV3-2
CDR3 DNA: TGTGCCAGCAGCCACGGTGGAGGCGGCTACACCTTC; CDR3 protein: CASSHGGGGYTF; clone size: NA; D gene: NA; J gene: TRBJ1-2; V gene: TRBV3-1/TRBV3-2
CDR3 DNA: TGTGCCAGCAGCCAAGCGGGGGTCCAGGGCTCTGGGGCCAACGTCCTGACTTTC; CDR3 protein: CASSQAGVQGSGANVLTF; clone size: NA; D gene: NA; J gene: TRBJ2-6; V gene: TRBV14
CDR3 DNA: TGTGCCACCAGTGATATCCCCCGCCCGAGACAGAAGAGAAATGAGCAGTTCTTC; CDR3 protein: CATSDIPRPRQKRNEQFF; clone size: NA; D gene: NA; J gene: TRBJ2-1; V gene: TRBV24-1
CDR3 DNA: TGTGCCAGCAGCTTCCAACCGACTAGTTTTCCGCTCTTC; CDR3 protein: CASSFQPTSFPLF; clone size: NA; D gene: NA; J gene: TRBJ2-1; V gene: TRBV7-3
CDR3 DNA: TGTGCCAGCAGCCGGGGACAGCACCAAGAGACCCAGTACTTC; CDR3 protein: CASSRGQHQETQYF; clone size: NA; D gene: TRBD1; J gene: TRBJ2-5; V gene: TRBV7-9
CDR3 DNA: TGTGCCACCTTAGCGACCCCCTCAGCAACTAATGAAAAACTGTTTTTT; CDR3 protein: CATLATPSATNEKLFF; clone size: NA; D gene: NA; J gene: TRBJ1-4; V gene: TRBV6-6
CDR3 DNA: TGTGCCAGCAGCTTGAGACAGGGGTGGACAATGAACACTGAAGCTTTCTTT; CDR3 protein: CASSLRQGWTMNTEAFF; clone size: NA; D gene: TRBD1; J gene: TRBJ1-1; V gene: TRBV7-2
CDR3 DNA: TGCGCCAGCAGCTCCTTGGGTACAGGGGCTGGGGCCAACGTCCTGACTTTC; CDR3 protein: CASSSLGTGAGANVLTF; clone size: NA; D gene: TRBD1; J gene: TRBJ2-6; V gene: TRBV5-1
CDR3 DNA: TGTGCCAGCAGCTTGGGTTCAGGGGGGACTCTGAATCAGCCCCAGCATTTT; CDR3 protein: CASSLGSGGTLNQPQHF; clone size: NA; D gene: TRBD1; J gene: TRBJ1-5; V gene: TRBV5-4